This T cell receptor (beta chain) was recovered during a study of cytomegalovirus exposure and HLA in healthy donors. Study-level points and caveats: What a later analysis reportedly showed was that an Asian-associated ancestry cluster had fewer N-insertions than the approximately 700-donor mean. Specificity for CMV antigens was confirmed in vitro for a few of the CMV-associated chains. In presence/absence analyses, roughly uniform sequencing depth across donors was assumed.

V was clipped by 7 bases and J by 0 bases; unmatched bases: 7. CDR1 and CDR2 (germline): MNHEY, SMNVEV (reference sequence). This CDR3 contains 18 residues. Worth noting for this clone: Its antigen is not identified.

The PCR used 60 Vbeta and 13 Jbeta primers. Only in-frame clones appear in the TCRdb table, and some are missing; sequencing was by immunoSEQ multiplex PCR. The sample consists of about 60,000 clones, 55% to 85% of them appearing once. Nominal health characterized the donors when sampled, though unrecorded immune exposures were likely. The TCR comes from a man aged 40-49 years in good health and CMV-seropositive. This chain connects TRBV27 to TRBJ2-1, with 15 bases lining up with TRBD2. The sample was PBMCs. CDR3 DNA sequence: TGTGCCAGCACCGCGGGACTAGCGGGGGGCCGCTCCTACAATGAGCAGTTCTTC. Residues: CASTAGLAGGRSYNEQFF.